This entry lists 17 T cell receptor beta chains sequenced from one sample in a study of cytomegalovirus exposure and HLA in healthy donors. In the PCR, 60 Vbeta and 13 Jbeta primers were used. TCRdb's copy holds only in-frame clones and misses some; the assay was immunoSEQ multiplex PCR. The repertoire has about 140,000 clones, 66% of them found once; the top ten carry under 7.5%. Sequencing was done on a sample of PBMCs. The receptors come from a woman aged 55-69 years in good health and CMV-seronegative.

This chain links TRBV5-4 with TRBJ2-3, with 7 bases that match TRBD1. Trimming at V came to 0 bases and at J to 2 bases, leaving 0 bases not matched to a gene. This CDR3 region has 14 residues. Germline loops: CDR1 SGHNT, CDR2 YYREEE (reference sequence). The CDR3 loop is CASSLEGATDTQYF. Written as DNA, the CDR3 is TGTGCCAGCAGCTTGGAGGGGGCCACAGATACGCAGTATTTT. Supplemented by reference TRBV5-4 and TRBJ2-3, the full variable domain reads ETGVTQSPTHLIKTRGQQVTLRCSSQSGHNTVSWYQQALGQGPQFIFQYYREEENGRGNFPPRFSGLQFPNYSSELNVNALELDDSALYLCASSLEGATDTQYFGPGTRLTVL.

This clone was observed at least ten times. The chain joins TRBV4-1 to TRBJ1-5, with 9 bases lining up with TRBD1. After removal of 1 base from V and 8 bases from J, the junction contained 6 bases not matched to a gene. The CDR3 has 15 amino acids. The germline V gene has CDR1 MGHRA and CDR2 YSYEKL. For the CDR3, the DNA is TGCGCCAGCAGCCAAGTAACAGGGGGCGGTAAGCCCCAGCATTTT. Encoded protein: CASSQVTGGGKPQHF.

V gene TRBV6-1 combines with J gene TRBJ1-6, with 11 nucleotides matching TRBD1. The germline V gene has CDR1 MNHNS and CDR2 SASEGT. The junction had 2 bases not matched to a gene; V was cut back by 5 bases and J by 8 bases. There are 14 residues in the CDR3. CDR3 bases: TGTGCCAGCAGTAAGGGACAGGGGGATTCACCCCTCCACTTT. Encoded protein: CASSKGQGDSPLHF.

V gene TRBV7-2 combines with J gene TRBJ2-7; D gene uncertain. Germline V gene lookup returns CDR1 SGHTA and CDR2 FQGNSA. Trimming removed 3 bases from V and 3 bases from J, with 9 bases in between. The CDR3 length is 13 residues. The CDR3 DNA follows: TGTGCCAGCAGCTTCCGGCCTAGCTACGAGCAGTACTTC. Amino acids: CASSFRPSYEQYF.

The chain carries TRBV5-1 and TRBJ2-2; TRBD2 aligns across 8 bases. Germline V CDR1 and CDR2: SGHRS, YFSETQ. The junction had 8 bases not matched to a gene; V was cut back by 4 bases and J by 6 bases. This CDR3 is built from 15 residues. The DNA for the CDR3 is TGCGCCAGCAGCCCTGGACTAGCTGGTGCCGGGGAGCTGTTTTTT. Protein: CASSPGLAGAGELFF.

This chain joins TRBV5-4 and TRBJ1-2; TRBD1 is a possible D gene (5 bases). Trimming took 4 bases from V and 4 from J, leaving 11 bases between them. This CDR3 comprises 13 residues. Looked up from germline, CDR1 is SGHNT and CDR2 is YYREEE (reference sequence). In DNA, the CDR3 is TGTGCCAGCAGCGGCGGGGGGGTCTATGGCTACACCTTC. It yields the protein CASSGGGVYGYTF. Complete variable domain (other parts from reference TRBV5-4 and TRBJ1-2): ETGVTQSPTHLIKTRGQQVTLRCSSQSGHNTVSWYQQALGQGPQFIFQYYREEENGRGNFPPRFSGLQFPNYSSELNVNALELDDSALYLCASSGGGVYGYTFGSGTRLTVV.

This clone was found a few times. The V call is TRBV9, the J call TRBJ2-7, with TRBD1 matching over 10 bases. CDR1 is SGDLS, CDR2 YYNGEE, per germline. The CDR3 sequence is 16 residues long. The trim removed 0 bases at V and 1 base at J, leaving 4 bases unmatched. The CDR3 DNA reads as TGTGCCAGCAGCGTAGGAGGGACAGGGGTATCCTACGAGCAGTACTTC. It specifies CASSVGGTGVSYEQYF.

There are a few counts of this clone. The V gene is TRBV6-6, the J gene TRBJ1-2, with 9 nucleotides matching TRBD1. J was trimmed by 4 bases and V by 4 bases; bases with no gene match: 7. Per germline, CDR1 MNHNY and CDR2 SVGAGI (reference sequence). This CDR3 has 15 amino acids. The CDR3 protein is CASSFIQGATYGYTF. DNA for the CDR3: TGTGCCAGCAGTTTCATACAGGGGGCAACCTATGGCTACACCTTC.

With regard to this clone: In the same sample, other DNA sequences code for this CDR3. V is TRBV7-2 and J is TRBJ1-1; 7 bases align to TRBD1. V gave up 2 bases and J gave up 5 bases; unmatched junction bases: 5. Germline assignment: CDR1 SGHTA and CDR2 FQGNSA. This CDR3 spans 14 amino acids. The CDR3 DNA is TGTGCCAGCAGCTTAACAGGGGTGAGGACTGAAGCTTTCTTT. Its protein product is CASSLTGVRTEAFF.

The V call is TRBV7-2, the J call TRBJ2-7; D unresolved. There are 16 residues in the CDR3. The germline V gene encodes CDR1 SGHTA and CDR2 FQGNSA. V was cut by 5 bases and J by 3 bases, with 20 bases left in between. The CDR3 loop reads CASSPQRRLTGYEQYF. The CDR3 region has the DNA TGTGCCAGCAGCCCCCAGCGAAGGCTTACGGGCTACGAGCAGTACTTC.

In the case of this clone: Germline and junction disagree at one end, which may indicate a read error. The chain carries TRBV7-9 and TRBJ2-5; weak D call: TRBD1 (6 bases). Germline values: CDR1 SEHNR, CDR2 FQNEAQ (reference sequence). The CDR3 has 12 residues. The CDR3 region has the DNA TGTTCCAGCAGCTTGGGGGCAGAGACCCAGTACTTC. Protein: CSSSLGAETQYF.

The genes are TRBV6-4 and TRBJ2-3; D remains unclear. This CDR3 is 15 amino acids long. The V end was cut by 4 bases, the J end by 0 bases, with 11 bases between. Germline lookup yields CDR1 MRHNA and CDR2 SNTAGT. Here the CDR3 DNA reads TGTGCCAGCAGTGTAGGTAGACTTAGCACAGATACGCAGTATTTT. Residues: CASSVGRLSTDTQYF.

In DNA, the CDR3 is TGTGCCAGCAGCTACCTAGCGGGGGGGGGCAATGAGCAGTTCTTC. It specifies CASSYLAGGGNEQFF. This chain connects TRBV7-8 to TRBJ2-1; 12 bases align to TRBD2. Germline CDR1 and CDR2: SGHVS and FQNEAQ. CDR3 size: 15 residues. V lost 4 bases to trimming and J lost 6 bases; unmatched junction nucleotides: 4.

A few counts support this clone. This chain joins TRBV11-2 and TRBJ2-7; perhaps TRBD2 as D (5 bases). The CDR3 has 13 residues. Germline lookup yields CDR1 SGHAT and CDR2 FQNNGV. The ends were cut back, 5 bases at V and 1 base at J, with 9 bases in the middle. In nucleotides, the CDR3 is TGTGCCAGCAGCCGTGGGGAGTCCTACGAGCAGTACTTC. Translated: CASSRGESYEQYF.

This clone was detected only a few times. This chain uses TRBV29-1 with TRBJ1-1, with D possibly being TRBD1 (5 bases). The CDR3 is 15 amino acids. With 1 base removed from V and 6 bases from J, the gap between germline ends came to 18 bases. Germline V gene lookup returns CDR1 SQVTM and CDR2 ANQGSEA. The CDR3 loop reads CSVEGGSIPGAEAFF. In DNA form, the CDR3 reads TGCAGCGTTGAAGGGGGGTCCATTCCGGGAGCTGAAGCTTTCTTT.

This chain links TRBV6-1 with TRBJ2-3; the match to TRBD1 covers 7 bases. CDR1 is MNHNS and CDR2 is SASEGT in the germline V gene. Unmatched junction bases numbered 8, after V lost 6 bases and J lost 2 bases. The CDR3 contains 15 residues. CDR3 residues: CASRPTGTYTDTQYF. The CDR3 DNA sequence: TGTGCCAGCAGACCGACAGGGACCTACACAGATACGCAGTATTTT.

The rearrangement joins TRBV9 to TRBJ2-1; no definite D call. The CDR3 length is 17 residues. Per the germline V gene, CDR1 is SGDLS and CDR2 is YYNGEE. Trimming cost V 0 bases and J 5 bases, with 18 bases left between them. CDR3: CASSVDPGSRWNNEQFF. In DNA, the CDR3 is TGTGCCAGCAGCGTAGACCCCGGGTCTCGTTGGAACAATGAGCAGTTCTTC.